The rows below give T cell receptor beta chains drawn from one sample of a study of monozygotic twins with cystic fibrosis. Using immunoSEQ multiplex PCR, the repertoire was profiled, and TCRdb retains in-frame clones only, with some absent. This table has about 32,000 clones, 92% appearing once. Sequencing was carried out using blood. The receptors were gathered from a girl under 10 years old with cystic fibrosis. CDR3s include the opening cysteine and the closing phenylalanine or tryptophan. The D gene is left open where the match is weak. Size values are once, few and many counts, or a class for expanded clones, and some rows have none.

.	TRBV11-1	.	TRBJ2-7	CASSFRGIYEQYF	TGTGCCAGCAGCTTCCGTGGGATCTACGAGCAGTACTTC
TRBD2	TRBV5-1	few	TRBJ2-2	CASRTSGNAGTGELFF	TGCGCCAGCCGGACTAGTGGGAATGCGGGCACCGGGGAGCTGTTTTTT
.	TRBV20-1	.	TRBJ1-5	CSAQGWQPQHF	TGCAGTGCCCAGGGTTGGCAGCCCCAGCATTTT
TRBD2	TRBV5-4	.	TRBJ2-5	CASSPYPTSGGQETQYF	TGTGCCAGCAGCCCCTACCCGACTAGCGGGGGACAAGAGACCCAGTACTTC
TRBD1	TRBV30	.	TRBJ2-5	CAWSRQGGETQYF	TGTGCCTGGAGTCGACAGGGGGGAGAGACCCAGTACTTC
.	TRBV7-2	.	TRBJ1-5	CASSLVGQSGQPQHF	TGTGCCAGCAGCTTAGTCGGACAGTCAGGCCAGCCCCAGCATTTT
.	TRBV5-1	.	TRBJ2-5	CASSFEVLETQYF	TGCGCCAGCAGCTTCGAGGTTCTCGAGACCCAGTACTTC
.	TRBV28	.	TRBJ2-3	CASTLGRNTDTQYF	TGTGCCAGCACCCTGGGACGGAACACAGATACGCAGTATTTT
.	TRBV18	.	TRBJ2-7	CASSRERSYEQYF	TGTGCCAGCTCCAGGGAGCGCTCCTACGAGCAGTACTTC
.	TRBV19	.	TRBJ1-2	CASRQLNYGYTF	TGTGCCAGTAGGCAGCTTAACTATGGCTACACCTTC
.	TRBV7-9	.	TRBJ2-7	CASSLPPSYEQYF	TGTGCCAGCAGCTTACCTCCGAGCTACGAGCAGTACTTC
TRBD2	TRBV5-6	.	TRBJ2-2	CASSVGGPGELFF	TGTGCCAGCAGCGTGGGAGGGCCCGGGGAGCTGTTTTTT
.	TRBV20-1	.	TRBJ2-3	CSASTDTQYF	TGCAGTGCGAGCACAGATACGCAGTATTTT
.	TRBV19	.	TRBJ1-2	CASSTAWDGYTF	TGTGCCAGTAGCACCGCTTGGGATGGCTACACCTTC
TRBD2	TRBV7-9	.	TRBJ2-1	CASSSGTSGYNEQFF	TGTGCCAGCAGCTCGGGGACTAGCGGATACAATGAGCAGTTCTTC
.	TRBV4-2	few	TRBJ1-2	CASSQDLMNGYTF	TGTGCCAGCAGCCAAGATCTAATGAATGGCTACACCTTC
.	TRBV11-2	.	TRBJ1-2	CASSSLYSNYGYTF	TGTGCCAGCAGCTCCTTGTACAGCAACTATGGCTACACCTTC
.	TRBV7-2	.	TRBJ1-3	CASSHWGVSGNTIYF	TGTGCCAGCAGCCATTGGGGGGTCTCTGGAAACACCATATATTTT
TRBD2	TRBV2	.	TRBJ2-1	CASSLTSGGLGEQFF	TGTGCCAGCAGTTTGACTAGCGGGGGGCTTGGTGAGCAGTTCTTC
.	TRBV5-4	.	TRBJ2-3	CASSSGTLLSTDTQYF	TGTGCCAGCAGCTCAGGGACCCTCCTAAGCACAGATACGCAGTATTTT
.	TRBV15	.	TRBJ2-1	CATAQGEASDEQFF	TGTGCCACCGCCCAGGGGGAGGCGAGCGATGAGCAGTTCTTC
.	TRBV18	.	TRBJ2-3	CASSPTRTDTQYF	TGTGCCAGCTCTCCTACTAGGACAGATACGCAGTATTTT
.	TRBV28	.	TRBJ2-7	CASREGKSPGYEQYF	TGTGCCAGCAGAGAGGGCAAATCTCCCGGTTACGAGCAGTACTTC
.	TRBV19	.	TRBJ2-1	CASSSIGGDTYNEQFF	TGTGCCAGTAGTTCGATCGGGGGTGATACCTACAATGAGCAGTTCTTC
.	TRBV28	.	TRBJ2-1	CASSLFPTRLSYNEQFF	TGTGCCAGCAGTTTATTCCCGACGCGCCTTTCCTACAATGAGCAGTTCTTC
.	TRBV6-4	.	TRBJ1-1	CASSDSIAGQMNTEAFF	TGTGCCAGCAGTGACTCGATAGCTGGACAGATGAACACTGAAGCTTTCTTT
TRBD2	TRBV5-4	.	TRBJ2-1	CASSRTSADNEQFF	TGTGCCAGCAGCAGGACTAGCGCAGACAATGAGCAGTTCTTC
.	TRBV5-5	.	TRBJ2-7	CASSPRLSQTYEQYF	TGTGCCAGCAGCCCCCGATTAAGCCAGACCTACGAGCAGTACTTC
TRBD1	TRBV13	.	TRBJ2-7	CASSHSGQGVGYEQYF	TGTGCCAGCAGCCATTCGGGACAGGGGGTAGGCTACGAGCAGTACTTC
.	TRBV5-1	.	TRBJ1-1	CASSFGGTEAFF	TGCGCCAGCAGCTTTGGGGGGACTGAAGCTTTCTTT
.	TRBV4-2	few	TRBJ1-3	CASSLRRGSDTIYF	TGTGCCAGCAGCCTTAGACGGGGGTCGGACACCATATATTTT
.	TRBV15	.	TRBJ2-7	CATSRVDGAYEQYF	TGTGCCACCAGCAGAGTAGACGGAGCCTACGAGCAGTACTTC
TRBD2	TRBV6-5	.	TRBJ2-1	CASSYSVSGGAHEQFF	TGTGCCAGCAGTTACTCAGTAAGCGGGGGGGCCCATGAGCAGTTCTTC